Each of the 5 T cell receptor beta chains below was sequenced from the same sample in a study of CD8+CD57+ T cells in acquired aplastic anemia. All patients picked for sequencing had shown, by flow cytometry, an expansion of CD8+CD57+ cells. The TCR beta profiling, which covered VDJ combination and CDR3 sequence, was carried out using genomic DNA as the template. TCRdb ran MiXCR on the reads and lists one entry per CDR3 protein. The sample consists of about 220,000 distinct CDR3 sequences, around 45% of them appearing once. Specimen: sorted CD4+, CD8+, or CD8+CD57+ T cells (not recorded which) from PBMCs. These receptors came from a human donor with aplastic anemia.

Many counts were recorded for this clonotype. The gene calls are TRBV20-1 and TRBJ2-1; the D is unclear. The V end lost 0 bases, the J end lost 9 bases, and 12 bases lay between the germline ends. Looked up from germline, CDR1 is DFQATT and CDR2 is SNEGSKA (reference sequence). The CDR3 consists of 13 residues. The CDR3 DNA sequence: TGCAGTGCTAGAGATCCGGCAACCGGTGAGCAGTTCTTC. Encoded protein: CSARDPATGEQFF.

The chain has TRBV5-1 and TRBJ1-1; D gene uncertain. The CDR3 runs 15 residues. Germline V gene data show CDR1 as SGHRS and CDR2 as YFSETQ. The germline V and J ends were trimmed by 2 bases and 5 bases, with 16 bases remaining between them. In nucleotides, the CDR3 is TGCGCCAGCAGCTTTATGACCGCTGGATGGACTGAAGCTTTCTTT. This codes for CASSFMTAGWTEAFF.

This clonotype was recorded at least ten times. V and J are TRBV19 and TRBJ2-7; D possibly matches TRBD1 or TRBD2 (5 bases each). V was cut by 5 bases and J by 4 bases, with 12 bases left in between. Germline V gene data show CDR1 as LNHDA and CDR2 as SQIVND (reference sequence). The CDR3 length is 13 residues. CDR3 amino acids: CASSGTGRYEQYF. The CDR3 region has the DNA TGTGCCAGTAGTGGGACGGGGAGATACGAGCAGTACTTC.

The rearrangement joins TRBV15 to TRBJ2-1, with 10 bases matching TRBD2. This CDR3 is built from 13 residues. Germline CDR1 is LNHNV and CDR2 is YYDKDF (reference sequence). V was pared by 3 bases and J by 10 bases, with 3 bases of the junction left unmatched. The CDR3 nucleotides read TGTGCCACCAGCAGCCTACTAGCGGGAGAGCAGTTCTTC. Encoded protein: CATSSLLAGEQFF.

This clonotype was seen many times. The CDR3 reads CSVEDGAGDEQYF. Here the CDR3 DNA reads TGCAGCGTTGAAGATGGCGCGGGAGACGAGCAGTACTTC. The chain combines TRBV29-1 with TRBJ2-7, with 7 bases identical to TRBD2. The CDR3 totals 13 residues. CDR1 and CDR2 from the germline V gene are SQVTM and ANQGSEA. Trimming removed 0 bases from V and 5 bases from J; junction bases left unmatched: 4.